Listed here are 11 T cell receptor beta chains from one sample, sequenced in a study of CD8 T cells in ankylosing spondylitis. TCRdb called the 5' RACE reads again in MiXCR, with one record for every CDR3 protein. The data show around 150,000 distinct CDR3 sequences, about 18% seen once. The material sequenced was blood, either unsorted or a sorted T cell fraction (not recorded which). All receptors derive from a male donor with ankylosing spondylitis or in good health (not recorded which).

This clonotype was counted many times. The chain joins TRBV27 to TRBJ2-1, with TRBD2 matching 7 bases. Germline V CDR1 and CDR2: MNHEY, SMNVEV (reference sequence). CDR3 length: 16 residues. V gave up 4 bases and J gave up 0 bases; unmatched junction bases: 6. This CDR3 reads CASSYTSESSYNEQFF. CDR3 sequence (DNA): TGTGCCAGCAGTTATACTAGCGAGAGCTCCTACAATGAGCAGTTCTTC.

The chain employs TRBV29-1 and TRBJ1-2; 8 positions agree with TRBD1. Germline V gene sequence: CDR1 SQVTM, CDR2 ANQGSEA. CDR3 length: 13 residues. Trimming took 1 base from V and 8 from J; bases not matched to a gene: 6. The DNA of the CDR3 is TGCAGCGTTGAAGTATGGCAGGGGGCCGGCTACACCTTC. Translation: CSVEVWQGAGYTF.

This clonotype was counted at least ten times. The chain is built from TRBV12-3 or TRBV12-4 and TRBJ1-2, with unresolved D. CDR3 length: 12 residues. V was trimmed by 1 base and J by 6 bases, leaving 6 bases between them. The CDR3 protein is CASSLGGNGYTF. The CDR3 DNA follows: TGTGCCAGCAGTTTAGGGGGTAATGGCTACACCTTC.

This clonotype has ten or more counts. The chain employs TRBV10-3 and TRBJ2-1; tentatively, D is TRBD2 (5 bases). The CDR3 sequence is 14 residues long. The V gene lost 2 bases and the J gene lost 3 bases, with 8 bases spanning the gap. Germline V gene lookup returns CDR1 ENHRY and CDR2 SYGVKD. The CDR3 is CAISESGNYNEQFF. CDR3 nucleotides: TGTGCCATCAGTGAGAGCGGAAACTACAATGAGCAGTTCTTC.

This clonotype was seen at least ten times. The chain couples TRBV27 to TRBJ2-1; unclear D gene. Germline values: CDR1 MNHEY, CDR2 SMNVEV (reference sequence). Trimming pared 0 bases from V and 4 bases from J, leaving 13 bases between. The CDR3 runs to 16 residues. CDR3 nucleotide sequence: TGTGCCAGCAGTTTATCATCTTGGTCGGCGTACAATGAGCAGTTCTTC. Translation: CASSLSSWSAYNEQFF.

This clonotype was detected ten times or more. The chain is built from TRBV29-1 and TRBJ2-7; D unresolved. V was shortened by 2 bases and J by 2 bases, with 10 bases between the two germline ends. CDR3 length: 13 amino acids. Germline loops: CDR1 SQVTM, CDR2 ANQGSEA. In DNA form, the CDR3 reads TGCAGCGTTGAACAACCTGGGGCCTACGAGCAGTACTTC. Translation gives CSVEQPGAYEQYF.

Many counts were recorded for this clonotype. The chain links TRBV12-3 or TRBV12-4 to TRBJ2-3; D not resolved. Trimming removed 2 bases from V and 3 bases from J, with 9 bases in between. The CDR3 has 14 residues. The CDR3, as DNA: TGTGCCAGCAGTTTATCGTCTAGAACAGATACGCAGTATTTT. This translates into CASSLSSRTDTQYF.

This clonotype was detected many times. The chain uses TRBV20-1 and TRBJ2-5; D is uncertain. The CDR3 runs to 14 residues. Germline loops: CDR1 DFQATT, CDR2 SNEGSKA (reference sequence). The ends were cut back, 1 base at V and 5 bases at J, with 14 bases in the middle. CDR3 coding DNA: TGCAGTGCTAGAGTTTCCCTAAAGCACGAGACCCAGTACTTC. Translation gives CSARVSLKHETQYF.

A few counts support this clonotype. The chain recombines TRBV6-2 or TRBV6-3 with TRBJ2-1; TRBD2 agrees at 9 bases. The CDR3 runs to 15 residues. V trimming: 4 bases; J trimming: 5 bases; junction bases outside the gene matches: 6. Germline V gene sequence: CDR1 MNHEY, CDR2 SVGEGT. The CDR3 loop reads CASSFGLATHNEQFF. For the CDR3, the DNA is TGTGCCAGCAGTTTCGGACTAGCGACTCACAATGAGCAGTTCTTC.

The chain is built from TRBV29-1 and TRBJ1-2; TRBD1 aligns across 8 bases. This CDR3 has 12 amino acids. The junction had 8 bases not matched to a gene; V was cut back by 6 bases and J by 8 bases. Germline V gene lookup returns CDR1 SQVTM and CDR2 ANQGSEA. The CDR3 nucleotides read TGCAGCGTCGGAGGACAGGGCAGAGGCTACACCTTC. It yields the protein CSVGGQGRGYTF.

This clonotype was counted at least ten times. This chain uses TRBV5-1 with TRBJ1-2, with 7 positions matching TRBD1. The CDR3 sequence is 12 residues long. CDR1 SGHRS and CDR2 YFSETQ come from the germline V gene. V was pared by 4 bases and J by 8 bases, with 5 bases of the junction left unmatched. The chain's CDR3 is CASSMDRNGYTF. As DNA, the CDR3 is TGCGCCAGCAGCATGGACAGGAACGGCTACACCTTC. The full variable domain, completed using reference TRBV5-1 and TRBJ1-2, is KAGVTQTPRYLIKTRGQQVTLSCSPISGHRSVSWYQQTPGQGLQFLFEYFSETQRNKGNFPGRFSGRQFSNSRSEMNVSTLELGDSALYLCASSMDRNGYTFGSGTRLTVV.